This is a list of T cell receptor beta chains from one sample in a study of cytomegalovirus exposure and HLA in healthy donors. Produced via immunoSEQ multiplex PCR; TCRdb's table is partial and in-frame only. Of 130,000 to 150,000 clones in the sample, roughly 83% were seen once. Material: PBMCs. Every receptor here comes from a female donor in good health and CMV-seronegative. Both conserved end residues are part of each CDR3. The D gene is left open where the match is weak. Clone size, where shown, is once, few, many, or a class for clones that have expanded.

cdr3_aa: CASSGQGGEQYF; cdr3_nt: TGTGCCAGCAGCGGACAGGGAGGGGAGCAGTACTTC; j_call: TRBJ2-7; d_call: -; clone_size: -; v_call: TRBV5-5
cdr3_aa: CASSLGEQQGASYEQYF; cdr3_nt: TGCGCCAGCAGCTTGGGGGAACAACAGGGGGCATCCTACGAGCAGTACTTC; j_call: TRBJ2-7; d_call: TRBD1; clone_size: -; v_call: TRBV5-1
cdr3_aa: CASSRQGANEQFF; cdr3_nt: TGTGCCAGCAGTCGACAGGGGGCAAATGAGCAGTTCTTC; j_call: TRBJ2-1; d_call: TRBD1; clone_size: -; v_call: TRBV2
cdr3_aa: CASSLQGYNEQFF; cdr3_nt: TGTGCCAGCAGTTTACAGGGGTACAATGAGCAGTTCTTC; j_call: TRBJ2-1; d_call: TRBD1; clone_size: -; v_call: TRBV7-9
cdr3_aa: CASSQDFAGIYGYTF; cdr3_nt: TGCGCCAGCAGCCAAGATTTCGCAGGTATCTATGGCTACACCTTC; j_call: TRBJ1-2; d_call: -; clone_size: -; v_call: TRBV4-1
cdr3_aa: CASSVTGGILNEQFF; cdr3_nt: TGCGCCAGCAGTGTGACAGGGGGGATTCTTAATGAGCAGTTCTTC; j_call: TRBJ2-1; d_call: TRBD1; clone_size: -; v_call: TRBV10-1
cdr3_aa: CARQGLAGMQQETQYF; cdr3_nt: TGTGCCAGACAAGGACTAGCGGGGATGCAACAAGAGACCCAGTACTTC; j_call: TRBJ2-5; d_call: TRBD2; clone_size: -; v_call: TRBV2
cdr3_aa: CAWTQGPGNTIYF; cdr3_nt: TGTGCCTGGACACAGGGGCCTGGAAACACCATATATTTT; j_call: TRBJ1-3; d_call: TRBD1; clone_size: -; v_call: TRBV30
cdr3_aa: CASKKGVSSGANVLTF; cdr3_nt: TGTGCCAGCAAGAAGGGGGTCAGCTCTGGGGCCAACGTCCTGACTTTC; j_call: TRBJ2-6; d_call: -; clone_size: -; v_call: TRBV27
cdr3_aa: CAIKTGGDYGYTF; cdr3_nt: TGTGCCATCAAGACAGGGGGAGACTATGGCTACACCTTC; j_call: TRBJ1-2; d_call: TRBD1; clone_size: -; v_call: TRBV10-3
cdr3_aa: CASSEGVRGYEQYF; cdr3_nt: TGTGCCAGCAGCGAAGGGGTAAGGGGGTACGAGCAGTACTTC; j_call: TRBJ2-7; d_call: -; clone_size: once; v_call: TRBV13
cdr3_aa: CASSEDRVAQPQHF; cdr3_nt: TGTGCCAGCAGTGAAGACAGGGTGGCTCAGCCCCAGCATTTT; j_call: TRBJ1-5; d_call: -; clone_size: -; v_call: TRBV6-1
cdr3_aa: CASSLDYRGRNQPQHF; cdr3_nt: TGTGCCAGCAGCTTGGACTACAGGGGTCGGAATCAGCCCCAGCATTTT; j_call: TRBJ1-5; d_call: TRBD1; clone_size: -; v_call: TRBV5-5
cdr3_aa: CASSLPLQPYEQYF; cdr3_nt: TGTGCCAGTTCTCTCCCACTCCAACCCTACGAGCAGTACTTC; j_call: TRBJ2-7; d_call: -; clone_size: -; v_call: TRBV28
cdr3_aa: CASSSRLRGGVSEAFF; cdr3_nt: TGTGCCAGCAGCTCGCGCTTAAGGGGTGGAGTCTCTGAAGCTTTCTTT; j_call: TRBJ1-1; d_call: -; clone_size: -; v_call: TRBV7-2
cdr3_aa: CASSLGGYNEQFF; cdr3_nt: TGCGCCAGCAGCTTGGGAGGTTACAATGAGCAGTTCTTC; j_call: TRBJ2-1; d_call: -; clone_size: -; v_call: TRBV5-1
cdr3_aa: CASSLGSGNNQPQHF; cdr3_nt: TGTGCCAGCAGCTTAGGATCGGGGAATAATCAGCCCCAGCATTTT; j_call: TRBJ1-5; d_call: -; clone_size: -; v_call: TRBV5-6
cdr3_aa: CASSLRGANYGYTF; cdr3_nt: TGCGCCAGCAGCTTGAGGGGTGCCAACTATGGCTACACCTTC; j_call: TRBJ1-2; d_call: -; clone_size: once; v_call: TRBV5-1
cdr3_aa: CASSLGQGAGGYTF; cdr3_nt: TGTGCCAGCAGCTTAGGTCAGGGGGCGGGAGGCTACACCTTC; j_call: TRBJ1-2; d_call: TRBD1; clone_size: -; v_call: TRBV7-6
cdr3_aa: CSVARGRGVNEQFF; cdr3_nt: TGCAGCGTTGCGCGCGGGAGAGGGGTCAATGAGCAGTTCTTC; j_call: TRBJ2-1; d_call: TRBD2; clone_size: -; v_call: TRBV29-1
cdr3_aa: CASSHRGALGPFGTDTQYF; cdr3_nt: TGTGCCAGCAGCCACCGGGGGGCGTTGGGGCCGTTCGGCACAGATACGCAGTATTTT; j_call: TRBJ2-3; d_call: -; clone_size: few; v_call: TRBV11-1
cdr3_aa: CASSLDSRQNTGELFF; cdr3_nt: TGCGCCAGCAGCTTGGACAGCCGCCAGAACACCGGGGAGCTGTTTTTT; j_call: TRBJ2-2; d_call: -; clone_size: -; v_call: TRBV5-1
cdr3_aa: CASSSGQGYGNTIYF; cdr3_nt: TGTGCCAGCAGCTCGGGACAGGGGTATGGAAACACCATATATTTT; j_call: TRBJ1-3; d_call: TRBD1; clone_size: -; v_call: TRBV7-9
cdr3_aa: CASLNGGFSSYEQYF; cdr3_nt: TGTGCCAGCCTAAACGGGGGGTTCAGCTCCTACGAGCAGTACTTC; j_call: TRBJ2-7; d_call: TRBD2; clone_size: -; v_call: TRBV6-1
cdr3_aa: CASTQGDPTYGYTF; cdr3_nt: TGTGCCAGCACGCAGGGGGACCCTACCTATGGCTACACCTTC; j_call: TRBJ1-2; d_call: TRBD1; clone_size: -; v_call: TRBV6-5
cdr3_aa: CASSQERTAHYKPQHF; cdr3_nt: TGCGCCAGCAGCCAAGAGCGAACAGCCCATTATAAGCCCCAGCATTTT; j_call: TRBJ1-5; d_call: -; clone_size: few; v_call: TRBV4-3
cdr3_aa: CASSPQASVYEQYF; cdr3_nt: TGTGCCAGCAGCCCCCAAGCGAGCGTCTACGAGCAGTACTTC; j_call: TRBJ2-7; d_call: -; clone_size: -; v_call: TRBV5-5
cdr3_aa: CASSQEPRQMAYNEQFF; cdr3_nt: TGCGCCAGCAGCCAAGAACCCAGACAGATGGCCTACAATGAGCAGTTCTTC; j_call: TRBJ2-1; d_call: -; clone_size: -; v_call: TRBV4-1
cdr3_aa: CASSPTGGSTNTIYF; cdr3_nt: TGCGCCAGCAGTCCGACAGGGGGCTCAACAAACACCATATATTTT; j_call: TRBJ1-3; d_call: TRBD1; clone_size: -; v_call: TRBV4-1
cdr3_aa: CASSLALPSGVSEQYF; cdr3_nt: TGTGCCAGCAGCTTAGCGTTGCCTAGCGGAGTAAGCGAGCAGTACTTC; j_call: TRBJ2-7; d_call: TRBD2; clone_size: -; v_call: TRBV7-2
cdr3_aa: CASSLIPRPYEQYF; cdr3_nt: TGCGCCAGCAGCCTAATTCCCCGCCCTTACGAGCAGTACTTC; j_call: TRBJ2-7; d_call: -; clone_size: once; v_call: TRBV5-1
cdr3_aa: CASIEGREQYF; cdr3_nt: TGTGCCAGCATCGAAGGGAGGGAGCAGTACTTC; j_call: TRBJ2-7; d_call: -; clone_size: -; v_call: TRBV2
cdr3_aa: CASQGGRGTYEQYF; cdr3_nt: TGTGCCAGCCAGGGCGGGAGAGGGACCTACGAGCAGTACTTC; j_call: TRBJ2-7; d_call: TRBD2; clone_size: -; v_call: TRBV2
cdr3_aa: CASRRQGAHGYTF; cdr3_nt: TGTGCCAGCAGGAGACAGGGAGCCCATGGCTACACCTTC; j_call: TRBJ1-2; d_call: TRBD1; clone_size: -; v_call: TRBV5-4
cdr3_aa: CASSILTGNGYTF; cdr3_nt: TGTGCCAGTAGTATTTTAACAGGGAATGGCTACACCTTC; j_call: TRBJ1-2; d_call: -; clone_size: -; v_call: TRBV19
cdr3_aa: CASSSQTYEQYF; cdr3_nt: TGTGCCAGCAGCTCCCAAACCTACGAGCAGTACTTC; j_call: TRBJ2-7; d_call: -; clone_size: -; v_call: TRBV5-6
cdr3_aa: CASSLGRGQGGLNEQFF; cdr3_nt: TGTGCCAGCAGCTTAGGCCGGGGACAGGGGGGGCTCAATGAGCAGTTCTTC; j_call: TRBJ2-1; d_call: TRBD1; clone_size: -; v_call: TRBV7-9
cdr3_aa: CASTPGTVYGYTF; cdr3_nt: TGTGCCAGCACCCCTGGGACTGTATATGGCTACACCTTC; j_call: TRBJ1-2; d_call: -; clone_size: -; v_call: TRBV28
cdr3_aa: CASSVGSDEQFF; cdr3_nt: TGTGCCAGCAGTGTAGGTAGCGATGAGCAGTTCTTC; j_call: TRBJ2-1; d_call: -; clone_size: -; v_call: TRBV11-2